Below are 10 T cell receptor beta chains sequenced from a single sample in a study of blood T cell repertoires in COVID-19. Assay: immunoSEQ multiplex PCR; the TCRdb copy retains only in-frame clones and omits some. The sample lists about 90,000 clones; less than 85% were seen once. Sequencing input: peripheral blood. Receptor source: a man between 70 and 80 years old with acute or convalescent COVID-19.

This clone showed up just once. The chain couples TRBV18 to TRBJ1-1; 7 nucleotides agree with TRBD1. The CDR3 consists of 16 residues. The junction had 10 bases not matched to a gene; V was cut back by 5 bases and J by 1 base. Germline CDR1 and CDR2: KGHSH and LQKENI. CDR3 DNA: TGTGCCAGCTCATCCGGACAGGCGGTAACGAACACTGAAGCTTTCTTT. Its translation: CASSSGQAVTNTEAFF.

The chain employs TRBV6-1 and TRBJ1-5; no definite D call. Germline loops: CDR1 MNHNS, CDR2 SASEGT. Between the trimmed V and J ends, which lost 1 base and 5 bases, there was a span of 9 bases. The CDR3 runs 14 residues. Here the CDR3 reads CASSEGHTYQPQHF. The DNA of the CDR3 is TGTGCCAGCAGTGAAGGTCATACTTATCAGCCCCAGCATTTT.

This clone was seen a few times. The chain has TRBV5-1 and TRBJ2-1; possible D gene TRBD1, 6 bases. Deletions cut 5 bases from V and 7 bases from J, with 19 bases between. This CDR3 is built from 15 residues. Germline CDR1 is SGHRS and CDR2 is YFSETQ. The CDR3 protein is CASRQVGTNLNEQFF. In DNA form, the CDR3 reads TGCGCCAGCAGGCAAGTCGGGACAAACCTGAATGAGCAGTTCTTC.

The genes are TRBV7-9 and TRBJ2-3; no firm D call. Trimming left V 2 bases short and J 2 bases short, with 11 bases between. This CDR3 is built from 15 residues. Germline V CDR1 and CDR2: SEHNR, FQNEAQ (reference sequence). As DNA, the CDR3 is TGTGCCAGCAGCTTATGGCAGAGGTACACAGATACGCAGTATTTT. Protein sequence: CASSLWQRYTDTQYF.

The CDR3 is CSVDSLAYYNEQFF. DNA for the CDR3: TGCAGCGTTGACTCACTAGCCTACTACAATGAGCAGTTCTTC. The genes are TRBV29-1 and TRBJ2-1; weak D call: TRBD2 (6 bases). CDR1 and CDR2 from the germline V gene are SQVTM and ANQGSEA. Trimming removed 3 bases from V and 3 bases from J, with 12 bases in between. This CDR3 has 14 amino acids.

The chain carries TRBV29-1 and TRBJ1-1; D perhaps matches TRBD1 (5 bases). CDR3 size: 12 residues. V lost 3 bases to trimming and J lost 3 bases, with 8 bases between them. CDR1 and CDR2 from the germline V gene are SQVTM and ANQGSEA. The CDR3 sequence: CSVERTYTEAFF. Written as DNA, the CDR3 is TGCAGCGTTGAGAGGACATACACTGAAGCTTTCTTT.

J is TRBJ2-7 and V is TRBV5-4; D gene ambiguous. CDR3 size: 12 residues. Trimming stripped 2 bases from V and 7 bases from J, with 10 bases between. Germline CDR1 SGHNT, CDR2 YYREEE (reference sequence). The CDR3 bases are TGTGCCAGCAGCTTCAGATCAGGAGAGCAGTACTTC. It yields the protein CASSFRSGEQYF.

V usage is TRBV10-3 and J usage is TRBJ2-5; 8 bases match TRBD2. CDR3 length: 15 residues. The V gene end was trimmed by 6 bases and the J gene end by 2 bases; junction bases not matched to a gene: 8. Per germline, CDR1 ENHRY and CDR2 SYGVKD. DNA for the CDR3: TGTGCCATCAGCCAGACTAGCGAGTATCAAGAGACCCAGTACTTC. This encodes CAISQTSEYQETQYF.

This clone was observed once. The V gene is TRBV6-5, the J gene TRBJ1-2; 7 bases are shared with TRBD1. The CDR3 loop spans 13 amino acids. Per germline, CDR1 MNHEY and CDR2 SVGAGI. V shed 7 bases, J shed 2 bases, and the junction held 4 bases outside the gene matches. CDR3 in amino acids: CASIPGQNYGYTF. The CDR3 DNA reads as TGTGCCAGCATCCCGGGACAGAACTATGGCTACACCTTC.

This clone showed up just a few times. The gene calls are TRBV10-1 and TRBJ2-1, with 9 bases matching TRBD2. The CDR3 runs 15 residues. Unmatched junction bases numbered 3, after V lost 2 bases and J lost 4 bases. CDR1 is WNHNN, CDR2 SYGVQD, per germline (reference sequence). The CDR3 coding sequence is TGCGCCAGCAGTGAGGAGCGGGGGGAGTACAATGAGCAGTTCTTC. Translating it yields CASSEERGEYNEQFF.